The present entry profiles one T cell receptor beta chain with its context. Some clones are missing from TCRdb's copy, which holds only in-frame ones; the method was immunoSEQ multiplex PCR. Among 100,000 to 150,000 clones listed, roughly 74% were seen once. These data are taken from a study of blood T cell repertoires in COVID-19. Germline V gives CDR1 PRHDT, CDR2 FYEKMQ (reference sequence). CDR3 size: 16 residues. The V and J ends lost 3 bases and 5 bases, in that order; junction bases with no gene match: 10. The chain recombines TRBV13 with TRBJ2-7, with 10 nucleotides matching TRBD1. This sequence was found in an elderly man with COVID-19, enrolled during active disease. Material for sequencing was peripheral blood. In nucleotides, the CDR3 is TGTGCCAGCAGCTTTCTCCGGGACAGGGGATCCCACGAGCAGTACTTC. This gives the protein CASSFLRDRGSHEQYF.